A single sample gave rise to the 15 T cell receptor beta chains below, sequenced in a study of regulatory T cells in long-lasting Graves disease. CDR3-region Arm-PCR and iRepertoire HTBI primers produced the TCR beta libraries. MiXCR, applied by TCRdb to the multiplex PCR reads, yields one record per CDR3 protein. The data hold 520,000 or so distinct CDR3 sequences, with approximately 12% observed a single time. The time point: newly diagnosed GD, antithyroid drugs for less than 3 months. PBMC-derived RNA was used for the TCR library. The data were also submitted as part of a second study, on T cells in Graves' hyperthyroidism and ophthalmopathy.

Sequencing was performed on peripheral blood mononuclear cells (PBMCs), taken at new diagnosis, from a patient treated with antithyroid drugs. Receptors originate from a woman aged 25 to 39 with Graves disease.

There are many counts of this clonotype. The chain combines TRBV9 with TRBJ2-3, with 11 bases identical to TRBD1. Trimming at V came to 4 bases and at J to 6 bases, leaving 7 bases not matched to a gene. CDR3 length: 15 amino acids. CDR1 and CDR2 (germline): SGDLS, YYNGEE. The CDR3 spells CASSSRTGGEDTQYF. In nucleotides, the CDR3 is TGTGCCAGCAGCTCCAGGACAGGGGGCGAGGATACGCAGTATTTT.

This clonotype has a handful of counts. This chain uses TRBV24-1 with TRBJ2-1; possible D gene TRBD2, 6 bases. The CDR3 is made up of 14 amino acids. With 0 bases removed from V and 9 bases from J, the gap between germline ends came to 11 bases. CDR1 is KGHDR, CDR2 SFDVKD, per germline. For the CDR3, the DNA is TGTGCCACCAGTGATTTGCGGGGGTCGGGTGAGCAGTTCTTC. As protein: CATSDLRGSGEQFF.

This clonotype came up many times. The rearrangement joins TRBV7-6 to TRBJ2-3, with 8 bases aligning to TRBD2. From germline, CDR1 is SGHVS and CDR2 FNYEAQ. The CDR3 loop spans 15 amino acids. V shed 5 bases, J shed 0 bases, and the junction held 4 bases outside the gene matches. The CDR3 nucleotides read TGTGCCAGCAGCGGGATAGCGGGAAGCACAGATACGCAGTATTTT. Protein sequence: CASSGIAGSTDTQYF.

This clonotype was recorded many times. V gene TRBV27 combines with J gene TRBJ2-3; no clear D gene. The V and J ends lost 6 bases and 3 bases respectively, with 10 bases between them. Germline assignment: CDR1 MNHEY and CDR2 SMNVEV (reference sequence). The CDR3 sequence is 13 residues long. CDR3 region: CASRGSRTDTQYF. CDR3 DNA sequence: TGTGCCAGCAGAGGATCCAGGACAGATACGCAGTATTTT.

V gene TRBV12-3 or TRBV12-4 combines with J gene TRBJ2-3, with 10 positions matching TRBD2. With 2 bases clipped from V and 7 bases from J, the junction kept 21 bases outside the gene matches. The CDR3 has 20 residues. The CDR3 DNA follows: TGTGCCAGCAGTTTAAAGAGGGGACTAGCGAGAAAATTTTCACATAATACGCAGTATTTT. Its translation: CASSLKRGLARKFSHNTQYF.

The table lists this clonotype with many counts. Here the CDR3 reads CASSGAQTGLNTEAFF. The CDR3 DNA is TGTGCCAGCAGTGGGGCCCAGACAGGGTTGAACACTGAAGCTTTCTTT. The chain combines TRBV2 with TRBJ1-1; 7 bases fit TRBD1. V lost 4 bases and J lost 0; bases outside the gene matches: 8. Germline lookup yields CDR1 SNHLY and CDR2 FYNNEI. The CDR3 is 16 residues long.

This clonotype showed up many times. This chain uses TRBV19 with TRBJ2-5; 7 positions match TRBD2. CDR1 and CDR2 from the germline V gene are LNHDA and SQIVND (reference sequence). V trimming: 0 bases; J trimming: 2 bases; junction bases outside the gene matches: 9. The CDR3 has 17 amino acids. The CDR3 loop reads CASSIDPPGGLQETQYF. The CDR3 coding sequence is TGTGCCAGTAGTATAGATCCGCCGGGAGGACTACAAGAGACCCAGTACTTC.

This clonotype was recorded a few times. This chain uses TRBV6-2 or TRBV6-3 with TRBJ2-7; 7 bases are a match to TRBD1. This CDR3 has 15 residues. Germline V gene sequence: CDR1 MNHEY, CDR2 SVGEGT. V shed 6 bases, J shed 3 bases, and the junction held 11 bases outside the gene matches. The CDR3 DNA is TGTGCCAGCAGCGACAGGGAACCTTCCCTCTACGAGCAGTACTTC. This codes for CASSDREPSLYEQYF.

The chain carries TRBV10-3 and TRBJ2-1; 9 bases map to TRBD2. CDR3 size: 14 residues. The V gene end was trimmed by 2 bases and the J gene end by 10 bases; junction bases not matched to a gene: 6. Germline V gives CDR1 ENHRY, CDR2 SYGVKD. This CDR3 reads CAISELAGTLEQFF. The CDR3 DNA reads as TGTGCCATCAGTGAGCTAGCGGGGACTCTCGAGCAGTTCTTC.

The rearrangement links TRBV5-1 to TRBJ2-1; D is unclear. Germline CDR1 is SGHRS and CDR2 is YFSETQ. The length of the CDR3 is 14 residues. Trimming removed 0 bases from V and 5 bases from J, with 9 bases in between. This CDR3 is CASSLGSEDNEQFF. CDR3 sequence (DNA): TGCGCCAGCAGCTTGGGTTCTGAAGACAATGAGCAGTTCTTC.

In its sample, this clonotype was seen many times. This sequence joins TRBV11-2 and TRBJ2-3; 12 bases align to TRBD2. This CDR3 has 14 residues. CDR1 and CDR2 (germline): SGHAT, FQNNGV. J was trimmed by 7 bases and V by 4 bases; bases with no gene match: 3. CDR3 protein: CASSSTSGRNTQYF. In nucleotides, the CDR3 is TGTGCCAGCAGCTCGACTAGCGGGAGAAATACGCAGTATTTT.

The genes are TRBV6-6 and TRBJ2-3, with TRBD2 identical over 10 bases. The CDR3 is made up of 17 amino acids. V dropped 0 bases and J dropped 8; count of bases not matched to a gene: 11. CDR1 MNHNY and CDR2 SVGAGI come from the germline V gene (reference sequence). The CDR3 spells CASSYSFSGRNVRTQYF. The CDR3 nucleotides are TGTGCCAGCAGTTACTCCTTTAGCGGGAGGAATGTGCGTACGCAGTATTTT.

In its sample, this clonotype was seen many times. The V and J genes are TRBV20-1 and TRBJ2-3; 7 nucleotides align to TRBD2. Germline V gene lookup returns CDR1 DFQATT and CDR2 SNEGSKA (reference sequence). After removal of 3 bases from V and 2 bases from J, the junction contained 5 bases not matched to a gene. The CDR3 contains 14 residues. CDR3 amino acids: CSASGTTNTDTQYF. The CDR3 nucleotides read TGCAGTGCTAGCGGGACTACCAACACAGATACGCAGTATTTT.

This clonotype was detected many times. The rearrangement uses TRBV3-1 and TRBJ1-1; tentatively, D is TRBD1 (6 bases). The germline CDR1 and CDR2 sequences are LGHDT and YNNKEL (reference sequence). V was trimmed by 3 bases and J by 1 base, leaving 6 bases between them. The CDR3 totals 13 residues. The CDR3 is CASSQGANTEAFF. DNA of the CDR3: TGTGCCAGCAGCCAGGGGGCGAACACTGAAGCTTTCTTT.

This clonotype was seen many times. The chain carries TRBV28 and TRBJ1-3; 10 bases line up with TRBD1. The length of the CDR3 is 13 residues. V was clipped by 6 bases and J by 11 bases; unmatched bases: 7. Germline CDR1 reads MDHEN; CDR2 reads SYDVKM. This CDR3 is CASSLATGGPIYF. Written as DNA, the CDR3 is TGTGCCAGCAGCTTAGCGACAGGGGGCCCCATATATTTT.